The present T cell receptor (beta chain) was sequenced within a study of PD-L1 blockade in urothelial cancer. Study in general: Blood gave a median around 150,000 T cells. Study-wide results and limits: Better progression-free and overall survival followed lower pretreatment blood clonality.

TCRdb's copy holds only in-frame clones and misses some; the assay was immunoSEQ multiplex PCR. The data show about 41,000 clones, with 80% to 90% seen just once and 2.6% held by the top ten. Noted time point: peripheral blood 6 weeks after treatment start. The CDR3 covers 15 residues. V gave up 5 bases and J gave up 5 bases; unmatched junction bases: 7. Germline CDR1 is MDHEN and CDR2 is SYDVKM. Concerning this clone itself: Its antigen is not known.

This sequence originates from a man between 65 and 85 years old with urothelial cancer. The chain combines TRBV28 with TRBJ2-1, with TRBD2 identical over 9 bases. Sequencing was performed on PBMCs, taken around atezolizumab (anti-PD-L1) treatment. CDR3 nucleotides: TGTGCCAGCAGTCAAGGACTAGCGTATAACAATGAGCAGTTCTTC. Translation gives CASSQGLAYNNEQFF.